What follows are 20 T cell receptor beta chains derived from one specimen sequenced in a study of blood T cell repertoires in COVID-19. The protocol was immunoSEQ multiplex PCR, while the TCRdb copy is restricted to in-frame clones and leaves out a portion. The sample contains about 160,000 clones, 92% of which appear only once. Sequencing was carried out using peripheral blood. These receptors were collected from a man aged 25 to 40 with COVID-19, enrolled during active disease.

The CDR3 reads CASIRSVAGGPRTDTQYF. The CDR3 DNA sequence: TGTGCCAGCATTCGGTCGGTAGCGGGAGGGCCACGGACAGATACGCAGTATTTT. The genes are TRBV2 and TRBJ2-3; 11 bases are shared with TRBD2. The junction had 15 bases not matched to a gene; V was cut back by 7 bases and J by 3 bases. CDR1 is SNHLY and CDR2 is FYNNEI in the germline V gene. This CDR3 region has 18 residues. Filled out from reference TRBV2 and TRBJ2-3, the complete variable domain reads EPEVTQTPSHQVTQMGQEVILRCVPISNHLYFYWYRQILGQKVEFLVSFYNNEISEKSEIFDDQFSVERPDGSNFTLKIRSTKLEDSAMYFCASIRSVAGGPRTDTQYFGPGTRLTVL.

A single count supports this clone. This chain links TRBV4-1 with TRBJ2-7; unclear D gene. The V gene's germline CDR1 is MGHRA and CDR2 YSYEKL. The V and J ends lost 1 base and 2 bases respectively, with 6 bases between them. CDR3 length equals 13 residues. CDR3 region: CASSQGPPYEQYF. The CDR3 DNA sequence: TGCGCCAGCAGCCAAGGGCCCCCCTACGAGCAGTACTTC.

The chain couples TRBV6-5 to TRBJ2-5; D uncertain. Deletions cut 7 bases from V and 5 bases from J, with 8 bases between. Per germline, CDR1 MNHEY and CDR2 SVGAGI. The CDR3 has 11 amino acids. The CDR3 loop is CASTLRETQYF. The CDR3 nucleotides read TGTGCCAGCACCCTGAGGGAGACCCAGTACTTC.

The chain recombines TRBV7-2 with TRBJ2-1, with D uncertain. The CDR3 is made up of 14 amino acids. Per germline, CDR1 SGHTA and CDR2 FQGNSA. With 7 bases removed from V and 4 bases from J, the gap between germline ends came to 14 bases. CDR3: CASKTTDGYNEQFF. The CDR3 coding sequence is TGTGCCAGCAAAACTACCGACGGGTACAATGAGCAGTTCTTC.

CDR3 sequence: CASSLDRNQPQHF. The CDR3 nucleotides read TGTGCCAGCAGCTTAGACAGGAATCAGCCCCAGCATTTT. The chain carries TRBV7-2 and TRBJ1-5; weak D call: TRBD1 (5 bases). V shed 1 base and J shed 4 bases, with 5 bases lying between them. Germline V lookup: CDR1 SGHTA, CDR2 FQGNSA. The CDR3 runs 13 residues.

Turning to this clone: At the DNA level, this CDR3 is encoded by other sequences in the same sample as well. The chain links TRBV4-3 to TRBJ1-4; possibly TRBD1 for D (5 bases). CDR3 length: 15 amino acids. Germline CDR1 LGHNA, CDR2 YSLEER. The V gene lost 0 bases and the J gene lost 8 bases, with 13 bases spanning the gap. The CDR3 DNA sequence: TGCGCCAGCAGCCAAGATCGTTCAGGGCGCGAAAAACTGTTTTTT. Translated: CASSQDRSGREKLFF.

The V and J genes are TRBV29-1 and TRBJ2-7; D may be TRBD1 (6 bases). This CDR3 has 13 amino acids. Trimming removed 5 bases from V and 2 bases from J, with 13 bases in between. Germline values: CDR1 SQVTM, CDR2 ANQGSEA. The CDR3 loop reads CSVSDSATYEQYF. The CDR3, as DNA: TGCAGCGTTTCGGACAGTGCGACCTACGAGCAGTACTTC.

The J gene is TRBJ2-7, the V gene TRBV19, with 8 bases that match TRBD2. The V gene end was trimmed by 6 bases and the J gene end by 2 bases; junction bases not matched to a gene: 6. The germline V gene has CDR1 LNHDA and CDR2 SQIVND (reference sequence). This CDR3 is 14 amino acids long. CDR3 sequence reads: CASRRAGETYEQYF. CDR3 sequence (DNA): TGTGCCAGTAGACGAGCGGGAGAAACCTACGAGCAGTACTTC.

This chain uses TRBV4-3 with TRBJ1-2; maybe TRBD1 (5 bases). The V gene's germline CDR1 is LGHNA and CDR2 YSLEER. This CDR3 contains 15 residues. V was pared by 0 bases and J by 5 bases, with 13 bases between. As DNA, the CDR3 is TGCGCCAGCAGCCAAGATTCGGAGGGACGGTATGGCTACACCTTC. Encoded protein: CASSQDSEGRYGYTF.

The rearrangement links TRBV7-9 to TRBJ1-2; tentatively, D is TRBD1 (5 bases). The germline V and J ends were trimmed by 6 bases and 3 bases, with 14 bases remaining between them. The CDR3 totals 14 residues. Germline V lookup: CDR1 SEHNR, CDR2 FQNEAQ (reference sequence). The CDR3 region has the DNA TGTGCCAGCAGTCCCGGCGGGACGTACTATGGCTACACCTTC. Translating it yields CASSPGGTYYGYTF.

The V and J genes are TRBV11-1 and TRBJ1-2, with 9 bases matching TRBD1. CDR3 length: 16 amino acids. CDR1 is SGHAT, CDR2 FQDESV, per germline (reference sequence). Losses at the gene ends were 5 bases for V and 5 bases for J; bases not matched to a gene: 12. Here the CDR3 reads CASSPQTGTGIYGYTF. The CDR3 nucleotides read TGTGCCAGCAGCCCTCAAACCGGGACAGGGATATATGGCTACACCTTC.

The chain is built from TRBV7-2 and TRBJ1-2; TRBD1 matches at 9 bases. Trimming removed 1 base from V and 8 bases from J; junction bases left unmatched: 17. The CDR3 is made up of 18 amino acids. Germline V gene data show CDR1 as SGHTA and CDR2 as FQGNSA. The CDR3: CASSLGLYGTGLGLGYTF. CDR3 nucleotides: TGTGCCAGCAGCTTAGGTCTCTATGGGACAGGGTTAGGCTTAGGCTACACCTTC.

V usage is TRBV27 and J usage is TRBJ2-7, with 8 bases aligning to TRBD1. The CDR3 has 15 amino acids. J lost 6 bases, V lost 5 bases, and 12 bases had no gene match. From germline, CDR1 is MNHEY and CDR2 SMNVEV (reference sequence). In DNA, the CDR3 is TGTGCCAGCAGTCCCTCAGGGGGCCCCGCGGGCGAGCAGTACTTC. Protein: CASSPSGGPAGEQYF.

The gene calls are TRBV19 and TRBJ1-2; 7 bases fit TRBD1. The CDR3 is 15 residues long. V shed 4 bases, J shed 8 bases, and the junction held 13 bases outside the gene matches. Germline V gives CDR1 LNHDA, CDR2 SQIVND (reference sequence). CDR3 sequence (DNA): TGTGCCAGTAGTACGTTGGGGACAGAGTTTTGGGGCTACACCTTC. This encodes CASSTLGTEFWGYTF.

V gene TRBV11-3 combines with J gene TRBJ1-1, with 8 bases lining up with TRBD1. Per germline, CDR1 SGHNT and CDR2 YENEEA. The CDR3 has 14 residues. With 5 bases clipped from V and 1 base from J, the junction kept 3 bases outside the gene matches. This CDR3 reads CASSNQGANTEAFF. Here the CDR3 DNA reads TGTGCCAGCAGCAATCAGGGGGCGAACACTGAAGCTTTCTTT.

V and J are TRBV5-1 and TRBJ1-6; weak D call: TRBD1 (6 bases). The CDR3 is made up of 16 amino acids. Between the trimmed V and J ends, which lost 4 bases and 9 bases, there was a span of 20 bases. Germline V gene sequence: CDR1 SGHRS, CDR2 YFSETQ. Here the CDR3 reads CASSLAQGLGSSPLHF. In DNA form, the CDR3 reads TGCGCCAGCAGCCTTGCACAGGGCCTTGGAAGTTCACCCCTCCACTTT. Full variable domain (remainder filled in from reference TRBV5-1 and TRBJ1-6): KAGVTQTPRYLIKTRGQQVTLSCSPISGHRSVSWYQQTPGQGLQFLFEYFSETQRNKGNFPGRFSGRQFSNSRSEMNVSTLELGDSALYLCASSLAQGLGSSPLHFGNGTRLTVT.

This chain joins TRBV7-7 and TRBJ2-7, with 7 bases lining up with TRBD2. Germline V gives CDR1 SSHAT, CDR2 FNYEAQ (reference sequence). The CDR3 spans 15 residues. Germline trimming cut 0 bases from V and 2 bases from J; bases unmatched to any gene: 4. The CDR3 nucleotides read TGTGCCAGCAGCTTAGCAGGGACTATTCCCTACGAGCAGTACTTC. Protein: CASSLAGTIPYEQYF.

The chain is built from TRBV19 and TRBJ2-2; TRBD2 matches 13 bases. This CDR3 is built from 15 residues. The V segment lost 5 bases and the J segment 8 bases; nucleotides outside the gene matches: 5. The germline V gene encodes CDR1 LNHDA and CDR2 SQIVND (reference sequence). CDR3 bases: TGTGCCAGTAGTGGGACTAGCGGGGATCTGGGGGAGCTGTTTTTT. Translation: CASSGTSGDLGELFF. Full variable domain (outside the CDR3, taken from reference TRBV19 and TRBJ2-2): DGGITQSPKYLFRKEGQNVTLSCEQNLNHDAMYWYRQDPGQGLRLIYYSQIVNDFQKGDIAEGYSVSREKKESFPLTVTSAQKNPTAFYLCASSGTSGDLGELFFGEGSRLTVL.

This clone was found once. The chain employs TRBV6-5 and TRBJ1-1, with unresolved D. The CDR3 runs 13 residues. Germline V gene sequence: CDR1 MNHEY, CDR2 SVGAGI. V lost 7 bases, J lost 1 base, and 10 bases lay in between. In DNA, the CDR3 is TGTGCCAGCAATTTTCGGGGGAACACTGAAGCTTTCTTT. This sequence encodes CASNFRGNTEAFF.

This chain uses TRBV9 with TRBJ2-3, with 10 bases fitting TRBD2. In germline, CDR1 is SGDLS, CDR2 YYNGEE. CDR3 size: 18 residues. V lost 0 bases and J lost 3; bases outside the gene matches: 10. The CDR3: CASSVGLAGAPRTDTQYF. In DNA, the CDR3 is TGTGCCAGCAGCGTAGGGCTAGCGGGGGCCCCGAGGACAGATACGCAGTATTTT.